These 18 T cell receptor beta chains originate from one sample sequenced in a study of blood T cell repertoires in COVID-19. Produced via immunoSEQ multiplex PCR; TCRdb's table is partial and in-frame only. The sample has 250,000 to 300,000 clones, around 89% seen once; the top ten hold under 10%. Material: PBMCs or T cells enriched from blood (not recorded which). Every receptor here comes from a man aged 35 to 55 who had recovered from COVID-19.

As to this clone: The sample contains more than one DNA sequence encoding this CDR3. CDR3 residues: CASSPGGGRYTEAFF. The CDR3 DNA sequence: TGTGCCAGCTCACCAGGGGGGGGACGCTACACTGAAGCTTTCTTT. V and J are TRBV18 and TRBJ1-1; perhaps TRBD1 as D (5 bases). V was shortened by 2 bases and J by 3 bases, with 13 bases between the two germline ends. CDR1 is KGHSH, CDR2 LQKENI, per germline. The CDR3 is 15 amino acids.

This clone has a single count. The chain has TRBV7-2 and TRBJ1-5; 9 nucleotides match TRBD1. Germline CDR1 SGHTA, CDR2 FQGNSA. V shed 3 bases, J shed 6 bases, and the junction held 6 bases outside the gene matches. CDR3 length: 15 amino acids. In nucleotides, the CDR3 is TGTGCCAGCAGCTTCGGGACAGGGACCGGTCAGCCCCAGCATTTT. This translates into CASSFGTGTGQPQHF.

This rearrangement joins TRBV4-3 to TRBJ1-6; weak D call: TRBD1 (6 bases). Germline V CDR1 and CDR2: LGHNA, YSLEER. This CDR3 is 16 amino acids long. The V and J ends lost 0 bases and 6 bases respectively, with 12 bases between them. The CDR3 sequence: CASSQDIQGGNSPLHF. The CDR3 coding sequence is TGCGCCAGCAGCCAAGATATACAGGGTGGTAATTCACCCCTCCACTTT.

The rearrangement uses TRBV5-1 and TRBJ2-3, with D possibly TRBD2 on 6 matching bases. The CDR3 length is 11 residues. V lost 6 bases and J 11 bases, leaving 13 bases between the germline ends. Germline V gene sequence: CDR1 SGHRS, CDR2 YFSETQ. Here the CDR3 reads CASTTGTQQYF. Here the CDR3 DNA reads TGCGCCAGCACCACCGGGACTCAGCAGTATTTT.

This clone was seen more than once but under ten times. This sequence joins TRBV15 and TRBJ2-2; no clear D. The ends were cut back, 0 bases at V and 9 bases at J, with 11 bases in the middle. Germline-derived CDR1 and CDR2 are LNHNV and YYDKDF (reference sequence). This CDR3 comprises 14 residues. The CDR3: CATSREFSMRELFF. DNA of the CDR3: TGTGCCACCAGCAGAGAGTTTAGTATGCGGGAGCTGTTTTTT.

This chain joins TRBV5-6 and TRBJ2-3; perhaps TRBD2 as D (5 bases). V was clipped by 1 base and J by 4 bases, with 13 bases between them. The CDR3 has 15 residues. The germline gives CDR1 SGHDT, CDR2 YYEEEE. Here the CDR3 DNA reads TGTGCCAGCAGCTTGCTCCGGGGTGTGGCAGATACGCAGTATTTT. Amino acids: CASSLLRGVADTQYF.

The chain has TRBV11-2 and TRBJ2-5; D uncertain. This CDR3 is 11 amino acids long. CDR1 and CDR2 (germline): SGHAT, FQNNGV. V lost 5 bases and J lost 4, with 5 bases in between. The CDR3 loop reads CASSLRETQYF. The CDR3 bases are TGTGCCAGCAGCCTCCGAGAGACCCAGTACTTC.

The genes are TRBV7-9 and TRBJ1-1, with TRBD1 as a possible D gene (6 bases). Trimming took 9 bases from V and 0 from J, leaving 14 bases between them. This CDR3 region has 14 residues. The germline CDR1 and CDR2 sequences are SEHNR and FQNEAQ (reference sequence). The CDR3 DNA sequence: TGTGCCAGGGACCCAGGGGTATTGAACACTGAAGCTTTCTTT. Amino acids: CARDPGVLNTEAFF.

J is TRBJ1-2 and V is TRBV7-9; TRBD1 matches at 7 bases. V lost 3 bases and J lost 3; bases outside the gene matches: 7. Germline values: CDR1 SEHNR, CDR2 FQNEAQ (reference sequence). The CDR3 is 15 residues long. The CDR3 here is CASSFPPGQYYGYTF. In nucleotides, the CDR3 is TGTGCCAGCAGCTTCCCCCCGGGACAGTACTATGGCTACACCTTC. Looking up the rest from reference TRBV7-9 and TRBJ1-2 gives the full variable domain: DTGVSQNPRHKITKRGQNVTFRCDPISEHNRLYWYRQTLGQGPEFLTYFQNEAQLEKSRLLSDRFSAERPKGSFSTLEIQRTEQGDSAMYLCASSFPPGQYYGYTFGSGTRLTVV.

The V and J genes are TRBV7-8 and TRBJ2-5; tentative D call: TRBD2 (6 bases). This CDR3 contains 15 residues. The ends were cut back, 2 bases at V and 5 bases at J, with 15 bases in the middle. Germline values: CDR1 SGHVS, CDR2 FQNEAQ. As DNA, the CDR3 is TGTGCCAGCAGCTTAAGCCGCGGGGACCGGGAGACCCAGTACTTC. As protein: CASSLSRGDRETQYF.

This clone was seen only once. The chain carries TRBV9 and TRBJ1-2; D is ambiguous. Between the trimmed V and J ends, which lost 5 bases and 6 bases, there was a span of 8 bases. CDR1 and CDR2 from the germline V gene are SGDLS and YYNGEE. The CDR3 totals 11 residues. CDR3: CASSAGNGYTF. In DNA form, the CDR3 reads TGTGCCAGCAGTGCAGGAAATGGCTACACCTTC.

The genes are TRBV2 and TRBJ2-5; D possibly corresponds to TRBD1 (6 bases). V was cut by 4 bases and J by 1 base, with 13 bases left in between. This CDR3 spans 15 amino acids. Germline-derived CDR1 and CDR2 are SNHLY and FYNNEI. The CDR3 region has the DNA TGTGCCAGCAGTGGGGGGCAGAGAACCCAAGAGACCCAGTACTTC. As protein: CASSGGQRTQETQYF. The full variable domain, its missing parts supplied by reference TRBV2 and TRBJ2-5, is EPEVTQTPSHQVTQMGQEVILRCVPISNHLYFYWYRQILGQKVEFLVSFYNNEISEKSEIFDDQFSVERPDGSNFTLKIRSTKLEDSAMYFCASSGGQRTQETQYFGPGTRLLVL.

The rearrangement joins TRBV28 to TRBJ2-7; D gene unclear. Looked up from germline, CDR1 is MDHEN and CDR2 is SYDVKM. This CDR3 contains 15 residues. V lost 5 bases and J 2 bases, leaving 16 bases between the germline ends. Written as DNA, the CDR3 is TGTGCCAGCAGTGAGACTGAAATCTTCGCCTACGAGCAGTACTTC. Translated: CASSETEIFAYEQYF.

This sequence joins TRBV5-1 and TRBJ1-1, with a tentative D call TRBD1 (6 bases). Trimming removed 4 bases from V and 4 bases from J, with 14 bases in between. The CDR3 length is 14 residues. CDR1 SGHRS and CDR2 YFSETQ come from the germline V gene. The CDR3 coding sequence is TGCGCCAGCAGCATTACAGGGATTAGCACTGAAGCTTTCTTT. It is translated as CASSITGISTEAFF.

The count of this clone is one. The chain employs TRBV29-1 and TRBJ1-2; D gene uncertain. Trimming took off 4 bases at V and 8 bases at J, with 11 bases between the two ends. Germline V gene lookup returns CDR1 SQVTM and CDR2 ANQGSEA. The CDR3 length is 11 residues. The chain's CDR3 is CSVVSGGGYTF. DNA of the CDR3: TGCAGCGTTGTTAGTGGCGGGGGCTACACCTTC.

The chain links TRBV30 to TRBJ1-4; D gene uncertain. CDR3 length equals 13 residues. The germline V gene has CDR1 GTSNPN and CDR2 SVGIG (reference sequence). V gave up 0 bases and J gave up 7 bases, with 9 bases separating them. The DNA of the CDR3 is TGTGCCTGGAGTGTACAGTTTTTTGAAAAACTGTTTTTT. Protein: CAWSVQFFEKLFF.

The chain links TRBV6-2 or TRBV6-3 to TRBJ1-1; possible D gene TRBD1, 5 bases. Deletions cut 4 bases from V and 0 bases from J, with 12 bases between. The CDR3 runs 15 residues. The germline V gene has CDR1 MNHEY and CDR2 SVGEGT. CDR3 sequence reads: CASSSPAGVNTEAFF. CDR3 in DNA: TGTGCCAGCAGTTCCCCGGCGGGGGTGAACACTGAAGCTTTCTTT.

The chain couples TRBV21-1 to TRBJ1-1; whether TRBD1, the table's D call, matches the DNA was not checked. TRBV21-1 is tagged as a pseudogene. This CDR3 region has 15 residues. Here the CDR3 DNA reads TGTGCCAGCAGCAAAGCTATCGAGACAGGGGCGCGGGCTTTCTTT. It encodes CASSKAIETGARAFF.